This T cell receptor (beta chain) was sequenced in a study of cytomegalovirus exposure and HLA in healthy donors. The PCR used 60 Vbeta and 13 Jbeta primers. Profiled with immunoSEQ multiplex PCR; TCRdb holds only in-frame clones, not every one. Among around 150,000 clones listed, 70% to 80% were seen once. In germline, CDR1 is SEHNR, CDR2 FQNEAQ (reference sequence). V was pared by 5 bases and J by 6 bases, with 14 bases between. CDR3 size: 13 residues. This receptor was identified in a human donor in good health. Sequenced input: PBMCs. The chain has TRBV7-9 and TRBJ2-7; no definite D call. The CDR3 protein is CASSGDGAVEQYF. In DNA form, the CDR3 reads TGTGCCAGCAGCGGCGACGGCGCGGTCGAGCAGTACTTC.